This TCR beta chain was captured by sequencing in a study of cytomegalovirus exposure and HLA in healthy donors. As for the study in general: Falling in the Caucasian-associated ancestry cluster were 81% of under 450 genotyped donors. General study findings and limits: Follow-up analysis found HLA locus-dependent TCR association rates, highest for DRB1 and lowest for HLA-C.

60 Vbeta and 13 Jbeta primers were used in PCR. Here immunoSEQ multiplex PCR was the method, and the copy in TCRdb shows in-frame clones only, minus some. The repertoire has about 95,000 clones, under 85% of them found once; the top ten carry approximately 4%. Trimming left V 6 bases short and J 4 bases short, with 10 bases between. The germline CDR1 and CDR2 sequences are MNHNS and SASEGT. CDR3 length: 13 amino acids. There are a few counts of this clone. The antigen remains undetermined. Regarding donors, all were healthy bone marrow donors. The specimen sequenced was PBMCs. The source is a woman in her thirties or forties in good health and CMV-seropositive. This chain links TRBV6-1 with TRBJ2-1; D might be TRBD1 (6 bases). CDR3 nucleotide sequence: TGTGCCAGCAGACCCGGGACATACAATGAGCAGTTCTTC. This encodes CASRPGTYNEQFF.